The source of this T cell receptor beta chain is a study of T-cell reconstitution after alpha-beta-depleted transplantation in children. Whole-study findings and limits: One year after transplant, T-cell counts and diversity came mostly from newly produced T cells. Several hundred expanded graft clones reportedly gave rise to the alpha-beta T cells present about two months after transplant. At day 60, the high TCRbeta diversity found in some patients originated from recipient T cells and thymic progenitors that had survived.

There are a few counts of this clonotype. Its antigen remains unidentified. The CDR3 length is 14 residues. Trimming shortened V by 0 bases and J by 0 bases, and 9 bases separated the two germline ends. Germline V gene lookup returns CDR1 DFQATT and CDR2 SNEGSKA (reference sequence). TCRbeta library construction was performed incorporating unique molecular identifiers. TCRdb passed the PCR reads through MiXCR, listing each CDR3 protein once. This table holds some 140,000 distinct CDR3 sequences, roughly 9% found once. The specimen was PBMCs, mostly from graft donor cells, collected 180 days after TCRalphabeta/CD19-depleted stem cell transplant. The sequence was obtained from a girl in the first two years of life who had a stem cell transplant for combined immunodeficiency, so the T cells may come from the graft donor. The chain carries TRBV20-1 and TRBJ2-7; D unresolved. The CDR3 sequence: CSARDDGSSYEQYF. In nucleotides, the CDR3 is TGCAGTGCTAGAGATGACGGCAGCTCCTACGAGCAGTACTTC.